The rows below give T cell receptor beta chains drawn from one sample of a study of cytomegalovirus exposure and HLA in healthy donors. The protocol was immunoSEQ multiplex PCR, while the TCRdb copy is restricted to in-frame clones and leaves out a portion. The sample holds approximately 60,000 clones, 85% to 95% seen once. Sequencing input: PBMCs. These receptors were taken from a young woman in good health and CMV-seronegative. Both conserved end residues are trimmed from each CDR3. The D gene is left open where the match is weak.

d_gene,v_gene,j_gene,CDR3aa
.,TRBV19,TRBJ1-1,ASRPARGTEAF
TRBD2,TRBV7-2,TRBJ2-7,ASSVGTSGGRYEQY
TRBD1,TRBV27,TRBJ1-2,ASSQKNQGGYGYT
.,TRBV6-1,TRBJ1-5,ASSEMWLKQGGQPQH
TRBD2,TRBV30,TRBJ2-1,AWNPGGQKRYNEQF
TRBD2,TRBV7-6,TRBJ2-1,ASSLKASRPSGGYNEQF
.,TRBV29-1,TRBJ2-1,SVEKEYNEQF
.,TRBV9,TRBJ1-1,ASSVTDNTEAF
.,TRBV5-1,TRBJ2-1,ASSQETASSYNEQF
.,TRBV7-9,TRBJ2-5,ASSSWWGQGRETQY
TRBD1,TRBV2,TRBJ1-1,ASSATGGLNTEAF
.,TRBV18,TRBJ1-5,ASSAESNQPQH
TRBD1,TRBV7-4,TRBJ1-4,ASTIFPGQSNEKLF
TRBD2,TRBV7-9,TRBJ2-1,ASSLGASGGLRNEQF
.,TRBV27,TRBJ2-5,ASSLEETQY
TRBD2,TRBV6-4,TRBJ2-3,ASSERAGGADTQY
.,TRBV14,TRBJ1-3,ASSHRGRGTIY
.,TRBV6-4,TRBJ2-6,ASSEGGSGANVLT
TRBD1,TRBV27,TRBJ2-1,ASKDRAESYNEQF
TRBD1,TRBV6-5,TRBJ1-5,ASSEGTENQPQH
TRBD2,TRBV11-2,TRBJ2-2,ASSLRAGVSGELF
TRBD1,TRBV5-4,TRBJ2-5,ASSSRTGAPETQY
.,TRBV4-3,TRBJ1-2,ASSQDQGYYGYT
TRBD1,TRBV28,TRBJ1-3,ASSAPGQGGNSGNTIY
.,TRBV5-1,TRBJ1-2,ASSLGTVSYGYT
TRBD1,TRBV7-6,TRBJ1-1,ASSTRTGNPMNTEAF